This T cell receptor beta chain was sequenced during a study of human T cells and chemical hapten exposure. TCRdb used MiXCR to reprocess the RACE reads, holding one entry per CDR3 protein. The top ten hold roughly 2% of the sample, which has tens of thousands of distinct CDR3 sequences, approximately 10% seen once. This clonotype was observed at least ten times. Time point defined: patch test 2, 6 weeks after DPC sensitization. Treatment in this sample: therapeutic diphenylcyclopropenone sensitization with weekly scalp DPC. With 11 bases removed from V and 4 bases from J, the gap between germline ends came to 11 bases. This CDR3 has 11 residues.

The source was whole blood, collected in connection with sensitization to the hapten diphenylcyclopropenone (DPC). This receptor was taken from a middle-aged man with alopecia areata. Some clones in this sample may be carry-over from other donors' samples. The chain links TRBV23-1 to TRBJ1-2; no reliable D call. TRBV23-1 is reported as an ORF; its role is uncertain. In nucleotides, the CDR3 is TGCGCCGGCGGCAGACTCTATGGCTACACCTTC. Protein product: CAGGRLYGYTF.